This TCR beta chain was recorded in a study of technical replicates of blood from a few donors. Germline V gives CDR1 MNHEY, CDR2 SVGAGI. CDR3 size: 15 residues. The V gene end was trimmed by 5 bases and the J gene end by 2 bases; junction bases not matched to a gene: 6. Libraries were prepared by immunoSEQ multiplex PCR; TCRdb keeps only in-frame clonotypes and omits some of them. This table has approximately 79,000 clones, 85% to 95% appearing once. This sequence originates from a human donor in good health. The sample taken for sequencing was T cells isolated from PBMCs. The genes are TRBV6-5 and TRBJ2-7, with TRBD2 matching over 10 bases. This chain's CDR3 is CASSRPGLAAYEQYF. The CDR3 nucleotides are TGTGCCAGCAGTCGGCCCGGACTAGCGGCCTACGAGCAGTACTTC.